This T cell receptor (beta chain) derives from a study of blood T cell repertoires in COVID-19. Study details: Sample material is recorded as cDNA or gDNA derived from T cells, B-cell-depleted T cells, or PBMCs.

Profiled with immunoSEQ multiplex PCR; TCRdb holds only in-frame clones, not every one. The table records over 120,000 clones, 80% to 90% of them present only once. This CDR3 has 13 residues. Between the trimmed V and J ends, which lost 3 bases and 4 bases, there was a span of 12 bases. Germline CDR1 DFQATT, CDR2 SNEGSKA (reference sequence). The sequence derives from a human donor with acute or convalescent COVID-19. The donor label of this sample is uncertain. This chain links TRBV20-1 with TRBJ1-2, with D possibly matching TRBD1 (5 bases). Sequences were obtained from peripheral blood. The CDR3 sequence is CSASNTGLYGYTF. The CDR3 DNA reads as TGCAGTGCTAGTAACACAGGCCTCTATGGCTACACCTTC.